A single sample is the source of the 28 T cell receptor beta chains below, sequenced in a study of PD-L1 blockade in urothelial cancer. Assay: immunoSEQ multiplex PCR; the TCRdb copy retains only in-frame clones and omits some. The sample carries more than 35,000 clones, about a third recorded once. This material consisted of tumor tissue, taken before atezolizumab (anti-PD-L1) treatment. These receptors were taken from a man in his fifties or sixties with urothelial cancer.

The rearrangement links TRBV29-1 to TRBJ1-3; TRBD1 matches 8 bases. J gave up 4 bases and V 1 base, and 3 bases lay outside the gene matches. The germline CDR1 and CDR2 sequences are SQVTM and ANQGSEA. The CDR3 covers 14 residues. The CDR3 spells CSVEADRGGNTIYF. The CDR3, as DNA: TGCAGCGTTGAAGCCGACAGGGGAGGAAACACCATATATTTT.

As regards this clone: Other DNA sequences in the same sample also yield this CDR3. J is TRBJ1-1 and V is TRBV29-1, with D possibly matching TRBD1 (5 bases). The length of the CDR3 is 12 residues. The germline V gene has CDR1 SQVTM and CDR2 ANQGSEA. Trimming shortened V by 6 bases and J by 0 bases, and 8 bases separated the two germline ends. Here the CDR3 DNA reads TGCAGCGTGGGACGAATGAACACTGAAGCTTTCTTT. Amino acids: CSVGRMNTEAFF.

In this sample, this clone turned up a few times. This sequence joins TRBV29-1 and TRBJ2-5; TRBD1 aligns across 8 bases. The ends lost 0 bases at V and 3 bases at J; junction bases unmatched: 6. The CDR3 has 15 residues. Germline V gene data show CDR1 as SQVTM and CDR2 as ANQGSEA. The CDR3 here is CSVEDGTGRKETQYF. The CDR3 nucleotides are TGCAGCGTTGAAGATGGGACAGGAAGAAAAGAGACCCAGTACTTC.

This clone was seen only a few times. The chain uses TRBV5-1 and TRBJ2-1, with D possibly matching TRBD2 (7 bases). The CDR3 length is 14 residues. The V end was cut by 0 bases, the J end by 15 bases, with 19 bases between. Germline V gene lookup returns CDR1 SGHRS and CDR2 YFSETQ. The CDR3 region is CASSLGDSLGGAFF. The CDR3 nucleotides read TGCGCCAGCAGCTTGGGAGACTCGCTTGGGGGGGCGTTCTTC.

V is TRBV4-1 and J is TRBJ2-2, with D hard to call. The CDR3 sequence is 15 residues long. CDR1 is MGHRA and CDR2 is YSYEKL in the germline V gene. Trimming removed 3 bases from V and 6 bases from J, with 14 bases in between. The CDR3 spells CASSQGRQIAGELFF. The CDR3 DNA sequence: TGCGCCAGCAGCCAGGGTAGACAAATCGCCGGGGAGCTGTTTTTT.

The CDR3 sequence is CASMDFGVDTQYF. CDR3 bases: TGTGCCAGCATGGACTTTGGGGTAGATACGCAGTATTTT. The genes are TRBV6-8 and TRBJ2-3, with a possible D match to TRBD2 (5 bases). Trimming removed 7 bases from V and 5 bases from J, with 13 bases in between. The CDR3 covers 13 residues. Per germline, CDR1 MNHGY and CDR2 SAAAGT.

This clone was detected only a few times. This chain joins TRBV28 and TRBJ1-5; TRBD1 is a possible D gene (5 bases). This CDR3 has 15 amino acids. Per germline, CDR1 MDHEN and CDR2 SYDVKM. V shed 6 bases and J shed 3 bases, with 15 bases lying between them. Written as DNA, the CDR3 is TGTGCCAGCAGCGGAAAGTACAGGCTCAATCAGCCCCAGCATTTT. Translating gives CASSGKYRLNQPQHF.

The chain couples TRBV15 to TRBJ2-3; the match to TRBD2 covers 8 bases. The CDR3 contains 17 residues. From germline, CDR1 is LNHNV and CDR2 YYDKDF (reference sequence). The V gene end was trimmed by 0 bases and the J gene end by 4 bases; junction bases not matched to a gene: 9. The CDR3 sequence is CATSRDLLPGGPDTQYF. The CDR3 nucleotides are TGTGCCACCAGCAGAGATCTCTTACCGGGAGGGCCAGATACGCAGTATTTT.

The DNA for the CDR3 is TGTGCCAGCAGTGAAGGGGTTGGGGGTTCTGGAAACACCATATATTTT. Its protein is CASSEGVGGSGNTIYF. The V call is TRBV25-1, the J call TRBJ1-3; possible D gene TRBD1, 5 bases. V lost 2 bases to trimming and J lost 1 base, with 12 bases between them. Germline CDR1 MGHDK, CDR2 SYGVNS. The CDR3 is made up of 16 amino acids.

The chain employs TRBV6-8 and TRBJ2-7, with D perhaps TRBD1 (6 bases). The ends were cut back, 8 bases at V and 2 bases at J, with 10 bases in the middle. CDR1 and CDR2 (germline): MNHGY, SAAAGT. There are 12 residues in the CDR3. DNA for the CDR3: TGTGCCAGCGGGACACAGACCTACGAGCAGTACTTC. The encoded protein is CASGTQTYEQYF.

This clone was observed a handful of times. This sequence joins TRBV19 and TRBJ2-1; D gene unclear. V lost 1 base, J lost 7 bases, and 11 bases lay in between. This CDR3 is built from 14 residues. From germline, CDR1 is LNHDA and CDR2 SQIVND (reference sequence). In DNA, the CDR3 is TGTGCCAGTAGTATAGCTATACTCTTTAATGAGCAGTTCTTC. Its protein product is CASSIAILFNEQFF.

This clone has a handful of counts. V and J are TRBV5-1 and TRBJ1-2; 10 bases align to TRBD1. Germline assignment: CDR1 SGHRS and CDR2 YFSETQ. V was pared by 0 bases and J by 4 bases, with 12 bases of the junction left unmatched. This CDR3 is built from 18 residues. The CDR3 bases are TGCGCCAGCAGCTTGGTAGTGGGGACAGGGGTCCCTTCCTATGGCTACACCTTC. Translated, it gives CASSLVVGTGVPSYGYTF. The full variable domain, its missing parts supplied by reference TRBV5-1 and TRBJ1-2, is KAGVTQTPRYLIKTRGQQVTLSCSPISGHRSVSWYQQTPGQGLQFLFEYFSETQRNKGNFPGRFSGRQFSNSRSEMNVSTLELGDSALYLCASSLVVGTGVPSYGYTFGSGTRLTVV.

The gene calls are TRBV19 and TRBJ2-3; TRBD2 matches at 7 bases. Germline lookup yields CDR1 LNHDA and CDR2 SQIVND (reference sequence). Trimming cost V 5 bases and J 4 bases; bases outside gene matches: 3. The CDR3 runs 13 residues. For the CDR3, the DNA is TGTGCCAGTAGTTGGGGGAGGGCAGATACGCAGTATTTT. Amino acids: CASSWGRADTQYF.

This clone was counted only a few times. The chain carries TRBV29-1 and TRBJ1-2; 9 bases fit TRBD1. From germline, CDR1 is SQVTM and CDR2 ANQGSEA. This CDR3 is 12 amino acids long. The trim removed 4 bases at V and 10 bases at J, leaving 7 bases unmatched. DNA for the CDR3: TGCAGCGTTGGGCGGACAGGGGAAGACTACACCTTC. Translating it yields CSVGRTGEDYTF.

This chain links TRBV11-3 with TRBJ2-1; D is possibly TRBD1 or TRBD2 (6 bases each). Germline CDR1 reads SGHNT; CDR2 reads YENEEA. V lost 5 bases and J 5 bases, leaving 16 bases between the germline ends. CDR3 length: 15 residues. The CDR3 here is CASSPRGGRNNEQFF. The CDR3 nucleotides are TGTGCCAGCAGCCCCAGAGGGGGGCGCAACAATGAGCAGTTCTTC. The full variable domain, rest sourced from reference TRBV11-3 and TRBJ2-1, is EAGVVQSPRYKIIEKKQPVAFWCNPISGHNTLYWYLQNLGQGPELLIRYENEEAVDDSQLPKDRFSAERLKGVDSTLKIQPAELGDSAVYLCASSPRGGRNNEQFFGPGTRLTVL.

Details on this clone: No DNA is shown, since the ends of the CDR3 on it are uncertain; the CDR3 is the one TCRdb lists. The chain is built from TRBV7-5 and TRBJ2-3; the listed D gene, TRBD1, was not tested against the DNA. TRBV7-5 is tagged as a pseudogene. Both ends counted, the CDR3 spans 15 residues. This CDR3 reads CASSLVGQGTDTQYF.

The rearrangement joins TRBV30 to TRBJ1-1; D is possibly TRBD1 (6 bases). The CDR3 loop spans 15 amino acids. V gave up 2 bases and J gave up 8 bases, with 21 bases separating them. The V gene's germline CDR1 is GTSNPN and CDR2 SVGIG (reference sequence). CDR3: CAWSQLGQINKEAFF. The CDR3 DNA sequence: TGTGCCTGGAGTCAATTGGGACAAATCAACAAGGAAGCTTTCTTT. Full variable domain (rest looked up from reference TRBV30 and TRBJ1-1): SQTIHQWPATLVQPVGSPLSLECTVEGTSNPNLYWYRQAAGRGLQLLFYSVGIGQISSEVPQNLSASRPQDRQFILSSKKLLLSDSGFYLCAWSQLGQINKEAFFGQGTRLTVV.

This clone was counted only a few times. The chain recombines TRBV18 with TRBJ2-7; TRBD2 agrees at 7 bases. The CDR3 consists of 15 residues. V trimming: 3 bases; J trimming: 4 bases; junction bases outside the gene matches: 9. The germline CDR1 and CDR2 sequences are KGHSH and LQKENI. The CDR3 here is CASSPVERDDYEQYF. Written as DNA, the CDR3 is TGTGCCAGCTCACCTGTGGAGCGGGACGATTACGAGCAGTACTTC.

The rearrangement joins TRBV19 to TRBJ2-1; 9 nucleotides match TRBD1. The junction had 4 bases not matched to a gene; V was cut back by 7 bases and J by 0 bases. CDR3 length: 15 amino acids. CDR1 and CDR2 (germline): LNHDA, SQIVND (reference sequence). The DNA of the CDR3 is TGTGCCAGTACCGACAGGGGGAGCTCCTACAATGAGCAGTTCTTC. Protein product: CASTDRGSSYNEQFF.

This clone was counted a few times. The chain couples TRBV10-3 to TRBJ2-1, with TRBD2 as a possible D gene (6 bases). V dropped 2 bases and J dropped 4 bases, with 9 bases sitting between them. The germline V gene encodes CDR1 ENHRY and CDR2 SYGVKD. The CDR3 is made up of 14 amino acids. The CDR3 spells CAISERGGYNEQFF. Written as DNA, the CDR3 is TGTGCCATCAGTGAGCGGGGAGGTTACAATGAGCAGTTCTTC.

This clone has a handful of counts. The chain couples TRBV6-4 to TRBJ1-5; D uncertain. The CDR3 is 14 residues long. The V gene lost 5 bases and the J gene lost 3 bases, with 11 bases spanning the gap. CDR1 and CDR2 (germline): MRHNA, SNTAGT. The CDR3, as DNA: TGTGCCAGCAGTTACGGGGTCGACAATCAGCCCCAGCATTTT. The encoded protein is CASSYGVDNQPQHF.

This chain joins TRBV6-8 and TRBJ1-2; TRBD1 matches at 7 bases. The ends lost 4 bases at V and 4 bases at J; junction bases unmatched: 9. Looked up from germline, CDR1 is MNHGY and CDR2 is SAAAGT. The CDR3 sequence is 15 residues long. CDR3 in amino acids: CASSSHRGLGYGYTF. CDR3 in DNA: TGTGCCAGCAGTTCACACAGGGGATTGGGCTATGGCTACACCTTC.

This clone was counted only a few times. The CDR3 DNA is TGTGCCAGCAGTTTGGGGAACTATGGCTACACCTTC. This encodes CASSLGNYGYTF. The chain employs TRBV28 and TRBJ1-2; D unclear. V shed 3 bases and J shed 2 bases, with 4 bases lying between them. The germline CDR1 and CDR2 sequences are MDHEN and SYDVKM. The CDR3 is 12 residues long.

This clone was recorded a few times. The J gene is TRBJ2-3, the V gene TRBV11-3, with 9 bases matching TRBD2. The V gene end was trimmed by 5 bases and the J gene end by 2 bases; junction bases not matched to a gene: 11. The CDR3 runs 17 residues. Germline CDR1 and CDR2: SGHNT and YENEEA. In DNA form, the CDR3 reads TGTGCCAGCAGCCCGAGTGGGAGCGGGGGGACCACAGATACGCAGTATTTT. The encoded protein is CASSPSGSGGTTDTQYF. Looking up the rest from reference TRBV11-3 and TRBJ2-3 gives the full variable domain: EAGVVQSPRYKIIEKKQPVAFWCNPISGHNTLYWYLQNLGQGPELLIRYENEEAVDDSQLPKDRFSAERLKGVDSTLKIQPAELGDSAVYLCASSPSGSGGTTDTQYFGPGTRLTVL.

CDR3 nucleotides: TGTGCCAGTGGGACCCGACAGGGCTTCCAAGAGACCCAGTACTTC. This sequence encodes CASGTRQGFQETQYF. The V gene is TRBV19, the J gene TRBJ2-5; 7 bases agree with TRBD1. CDR1 and CDR2 (germline): LNHDA, SQIVND (reference sequence). Trimming took 8 bases from V and 1 from J; bases not matched to a gene: 10. The CDR3 has 15 amino acids.

The chain joins TRBV6-8 to TRBJ2-5; TRBD1 aligns across 8 bases. The germline V gene has CDR1 MNHGY and CDR2 SAAAGT. V was pared by 6 bases and J by 4 bases, with 7 bases of the junction left unmatched. CDR3 length equals 14 residues. CDR3 protein: CASSDRGFGETQYF. CDR3 sequence (DNA): TGTGCCAGCAGCGACAGGGGATTTGGAGAGACCCAGTACTTC.

The rearrangement uses TRBV29-1 and TRBJ2-1; D uncertain. The CDR3 consists of 16 residues. With 0 bases removed from V and 3 bases from J, the gap between germline ends came to 15 bases. Germline V lookup: CDR1 SQVTM, CDR2 ANQGSEA. The CDR3 sequence is CSVEDPIGSVYNEQFF. The CDR3 nucleotides read TGCAGCGTTGAAGACCCGATCGGCAGCGTCTACAATGAGCAGTTCTTC.

The chain links TRBV30 to TRBJ2-2, with D perhaps matching TRBD1 or TRBD2 (5 bases each). Germline V lookup: CDR1 GTSNPN, CDR2 SVGIG (reference sequence). Trimming took 7 bases from V and 5 from J, leaving 20 bases between them. This CDR3 is built from 15 residues. The CDR3 DNA is TGTGCCTTCCTTGACAGAAGGGGACGGACCGGGGAGCTGTTTTTT. Translation gives CAFLDRRGRTGELFF. The full variable domain, its missing parts supplied by reference TRBV30 and TRBJ2-2, is SQTIHQWPATLVQPVGSPLSLECTVEGTSNPNLYWYRQAAGRGLQLLFYSVGIGQISSEVPQNLSASRPQDRQFILSSKKLLLSDSGFYLCAFLDRRGRTGELFFGEGSRLTVL.